This is a list of T cell receptor beta chains from one sample in a study of T cell responses to AZD1222 COVID-19 vaccine. Produced via immunoSEQ multiplex PCR; TCRdb's table is partial and in-frame only. This table has over 100,000 clones, approximately 91% appearing once. Source: peripheral blood, taken on day 0 of AZD1222 vaccination. The receptors were gathered from an adult in good health. CDR3s include the opening cysteine and the closing phenylalanine or tryptophan. D genes are given only for firm matches. The listing skips clone size in some rows; elsewhere it reads once, few, many or a size class.

v_call	cdr3_length	d_call	clone_size	j_call	cdr3_aa	cdr3_nt
TRBV5-1	15	.	.	TRBJ2-7	CASSSFSGSSYEQYF	TGCGCCAGCAGTTCCTTTAGCGGAAGCTCCTACGAGCAGTACTTC
TRBV5-1	14	.	.	TRBJ1-1	CASSLDGLNTEAFF	TGCGCCAGCAGCCTTGATGGATTGAACACTGAAGCTTTCTTT
TRBV29-1	15	.	once	TRBJ2-3	CSLRERRSGTDTQYF	TGCAGCCTCCGCGAAAGGCGTTCGGGCACAGATACGCAGTATTTT
TRBV6-5	11	.	.	TRBJ2-2	CASSPSRELFF	TGTGCCAGCAGCCCCTCCAGGGAGCTGTTTTTT
TRBV6-6	16	.	.	TRBJ1-2	CASSHSDPGRSYGYTF	TGTGCCAGCAGTCACTCGGACCCAGGGAGAAGCTATGGCTACACCTTC
TRBV28	11	.	.	TRBJ2-1	CASGPHNEQFF	TGTGCCAGCGGACCCCACAATGAGCAGTTCTTC
TRBV5-1	12	.	.	TRBJ2-1	CASSSTRYEQFF	TGCGCCAGCAGCTCCACTAGGTATGAGCAGTTCTTC
TRBV6-1	15	.	.	TRBJ1-2	CASSEWGAVDYGYTF	TGTGCCAGCAGTGAATGGGGCGCAGTTGACTATGGCTACACCTTC
TRBV5-1	15	.	.	TRBJ2-2	CASSLGGQNTGELFF	TGCGCCAGCAGCTTGGGTGGACAGAACACCGGGGAGCTGTTTTTT
TRBV19	13	.	.	TRBJ1-1	CASKGDPGTEAFF	TGTGCCAGTAAAGGGGATCCAGGCACTGAAGCTTTCTTT
TRBV28	16	.	.	TRBJ1-5	CASSRNRANSNQPQHF	TGTGCCAGCAGTCGAAACAGGGCTAACAGCAATCAGCCCCAGCATTTT
TRBV15	13	.	.	TRBJ2-1	CAASYTPSNEQFF	TGTGCCGCTAGCTATACCCCTAGTAATGAGCAGTTCTTC
TRBV7-8	17	TRBD2	.	TRBJ2-7	CASSLVSSGNLRREQYF	TGTGCCAGCAGCTTAGTGTCTAGCGGAAACTTGAGGAGGGAGCAGTACTTC
TRBV24-1	15	TRBD2	.	TRBJ2-1	CATSGLAVSGNEQFF	TGTGCCACGTCCGGACTAGCGGTTTCCGGAAATGAGCAGTTCTTC
TRBV23-1	12	.	.	TRBJ2-7	CAKHRAAYEQYF	TGCGCCAAACATCGGGCCGCCTACGAGCAGTACTTC
TRBV24-1	16	TRBD1	.	TRBJ2-3	CATSDAGQGTTDTQYF	TGTGCCACCAGTGACGCTGGACAGGGGACCACAGATACGCAGTATTTT
TRBV30	14	TRBD1	.	TRBJ1-5	CAWSRTGLNQPQHF	TGTGCCTGGTCCAGGACAGGGCTTAATCAGCCCCAGCATTTT
TRBV11-2	13	.	.	TRBJ1-2	CASSLSEEYGYTF	TGTGCCAGCAGCTTATCCGAAGAATATGGCTACACCTTC
TRBV19	14	.	once	TRBJ1-2	CASSGGAPRYGYTF	TGTGCCAGTAGCGGGGGCGCCCCTCGCTATGGCTACACCTTC
TRBV12-3/TRBV12-4	12	.	.	TRBJ1-6	CASSVLNSPLHF	TGTGCCAGCAGTGTACTTAATTCACCCCTCCACTTT
TRBV30	12	.	.	TRBJ2-7	CAWSVQLPEQYF	TGTGCCTGGAGTGTACAACTTCCAGAGCAGTACTTC
TRBV6-1	14	TRBD2	.	TRBJ2-7	CASSETSGSYEQYF	TGTGCCAGCAGTGAAACTAGCGGTTCCTACGAGCAGTACTTC
TRBV5-4	14	TRBD2	.	TRBJ2-1	CASSSSGRVNEQFF	TGTGCCAGCAGCTCTAGCGGGAGGGTCAATGAGCAGTTCTTC